These 13 T cell receptor beta chains were sequenced from one sample in a study of STAT5B mutations in CD4+ large granular lymphocyte leukemia. Assay: immunoSEQ multiplex PCR; the TCRdb copy retains only in-frame clones and omits some. Altogether approximately 20,000 clones are present, 70% to 85% being singletons, with the ten largest covering 13%. The material sequenced was CD4+ T cells from blood buffy coats. Every receptor here comes from a human donor in good health.

The chain employs TRBV9 and TRBJ2-1; either TRBD1 or TRBD2 may fit D (5 bases each). V was shortened by 2 bases and J by 7 bases, with 16 bases between the two germline ends. There are 15 residues in the CDR3. Germline CDR1 is SGDLS and CDR2 is YYNGEE. The CDR3 DNA reads as TGTGCCAGCAGCGTCCAGGGACGTAACTTGAATGAGCAGTTCTTC. Protein sequence: CASSVQGRNLNEQFF.

The chain joins TRBV9 to TRBJ2-3; D is ambiguous. Looked up from germline, CDR1 is SGDLS and CDR2 is YYNGEE. The CDR3 contains 13 residues. Trimming cost V 0 bases and J 1 base, with 3 bases left between them. In DNA, the CDR3 is TGTGCCAGCAGCGTAGTACGCACAGATACGCAGTATTTT. Amino acid sequence: CASSVVRTDTQYF.

This chain uses TRBV2 with TRBJ1-6; 7 positions agree with TRBD1. The CDR3 sequence is 15 residues long. V gave up 6 bases and J gave up 7 bases; unmatched junction bases: 9. Looked up from germline, CDR1 is SNHLY and CDR2 is FYNNEI. The DNA for the CDR3 is TGTGCCAGCAGAGCCGGGACAGAGGGGAATTCACCCCTCCACTTT. Residues: CASRAGTEGNSPLHF.

V gene TRBV2 combines with J gene TRBJ1-5, with D maybe TRBD1 (6 bases). V was shortened by 2 bases and J by 6 bases, with 11 bases between the two germline ends. Germline assignment: CDR1 SNHLY and CDR2 FYNNEI. This CDR3 is built from 14 residues. The CDR3 reads CASSETGKGQPQHF. CDR3 sequence (DNA): TGTGCCAGCAGTGAAACAGGGAAAGGTCAGCCCCAGCATTTT. The full variable domain, in which reference TRBV2 and TRBJ1-5 provide the parts outside the CDR3, is EPEVTQTPSHQVTQMGQEVILRCVPISNHLYFYWYRQILGQKVEFLVSFYNNEISEKSEIFDDQFSVERPDGSNFTLKIRSTKLEDSAMYFCASSETGKGQPQHFGDGTRLSIL.

In its sample, this clone is medium-sized (0.01 to 0.1%). The chain joins TRBV5-6 to TRBJ1-5; TRBD1 agrees at 9 bases. The germline CDR1 and CDR2 sequences are SGHDT and YYEEEE. Losses at the gene ends were 4 bases for V and 7 bases for J; bases not matched to a gene: 12. This CDR3 has 16 residues. CDR3 amino acids: CASSPNRGHREQPQHF. CDR3 nucleotide sequence: TGTGCCAGCAGCCCGAACAGGGGGCATCGGGAACAGCCCCAGCATTTT.

V usage is TRBV2 and J usage is TRBJ2-2; D is perhaps TRBD2 (5 bases). V dropped 0 bases and J dropped 4 bases, with 9 bases sitting between them. Germline-derived CDR1 and CDR2 are SNHLY and FYNNEI. This CDR3 is 15 amino acids long. As DNA, the CDR3 is TGTGCCAGCAGTGAAGCGGGAGAGGGCACCGGGGAGCTGTTTTTT. Protein: CASSEAGEGTGELFF. The variable domain in full, completed from reference TRBV2 and TRBJ2-2, reads EPEVTQTPSHQVTQMGQEVILRCVPISNHLYFYWYRQILGQKVEFLVSFYNNEISEKSEIFDDQFSVERPDGSNFTLKIRSTKLEDSAMYFCASSEAGEGTGELFFGEGSRLTVL.

The V call is TRBV6-6, the J call TRBJ2-2, with D hard to call. The ends were cut back, 5 bases at V and 5 bases at J, with 0 bases in the middle. Germline assignment: CDR1 MNHNY and CDR2 SVGAGI (reference sequence). The CDR3 loop spans 10 amino acids. The CDR3, as DNA: TGTGCCAGCAGTACCGGGGAGCTGTTTTTT. This gives the protein CASSTGELFF.

This clone was observed a handful of times. This chain joins TRBV7-6 and TRBJ2-1; D might be TRBD1 (5 bases). Germline V gene data show CDR1 as SGHVS and CDR2 as FNYEAQ. Trimming took 4 bases from V and 4 from J, leaving 11 bases between them. The CDR3 extends over 14 amino acids. The CDR3 sequence: CASSSTAYYNEQFF. The CDR3 nucleotides read TGTGCCAGCAGCTCGACAGCTTATTACAATGAGCAGTTCTTC.

The sample holds a few counts of this clone. The rearrangement uses TRBV2 and TRBJ2-5, with 7 nucleotides matching TRBD1. V lost 7 bases and J lost 2; bases outside the gene matches: 7. Germline CDR1 SNHLY, CDR2 FYNNEI. The CDR3 runs 14 residues. CDR3 coding DNA: TGTGCCAGCACCATAAACAGGGGACAAGAGACCCAGTACTTC. Protein product: CASTINRGQETQYF.

The rearrangement links TRBV18 to TRBJ2-6, with 7 bases matching TRBD1. The CDR3 has 15 amino acids. In germline, CDR1 is KGHSH, CDR2 LQKENI. J gave up 4 bases and V 5 bases, and 5 bases lay outside the gene matches. The CDR3 DNA reads as TGTGCCAGCTCAGTCACAGGGGCCGGGGCCAACGTCCTGACTTTC. It translates to CASSVTGAGANVLTF.

V usage is TRBV7-2 and J usage is TRBJ2-1; 10 nucleotides align to TRBD2. The CDR3 is 15 amino acids. The V segment lost 3 bases and the J segment 8 bases; nucleotides outside the gene matches: 7. From germline, CDR1 is SGHTA and CDR2 FQGNSA. CDR3 sequence: CASSLSPSGRDEQFF. CDR3 nucleotides: TGTGCCAGCAGCTTGTCGCCTAGCGGGAGAGATGAGCAGTTCTTC.

The V gene is TRBV4-1, the J gene TRBJ2-5, with TRBD2 matching 8 bases. The J segment lost 1 base and the V segment lost 5 bases, leaving 9 bases of the junction unmatched. The germline V gene has CDR1 MGHRA and CDR2 YSYEKL. The length of the CDR3 is 16 residues. The CDR3 here is CASSGGAGDVQETQYF. DNA for the CDR3: TGCGCCAGCAGCGGTGGAGCGGGAGACGTCCAAGAGACCCAGTACTTC.

This rearrangement joins TRBV19 to TRBJ2-1; 9 positions agree with TRBD2. This CDR3 region has 15 residues. Germline CDR1 and CDR2: LNHDA and SQIVND (reference sequence). Losses at the gene ends were 6 bases for V and 8 bases for J; bases not matched to a gene: 11. CDR3 amino acids: CASRLPGLAGDEQFF. The CDR3 DNA follows: TGTGCCAGTAGGCTACCGGGACTAGCAGGCGATGAGCAGTTCTTC.